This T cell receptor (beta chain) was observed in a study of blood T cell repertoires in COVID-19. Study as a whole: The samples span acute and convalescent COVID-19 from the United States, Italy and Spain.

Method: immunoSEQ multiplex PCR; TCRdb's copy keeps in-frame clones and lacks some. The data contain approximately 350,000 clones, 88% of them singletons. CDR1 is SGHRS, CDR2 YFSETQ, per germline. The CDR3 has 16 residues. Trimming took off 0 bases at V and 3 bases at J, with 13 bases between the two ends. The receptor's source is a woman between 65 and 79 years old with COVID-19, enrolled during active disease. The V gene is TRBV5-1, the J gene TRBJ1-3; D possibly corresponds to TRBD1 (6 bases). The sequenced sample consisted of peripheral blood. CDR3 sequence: CASSLDPGAGGNTIYF. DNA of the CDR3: TGCGCCAGCAGCTTGGACCCAGGGGCAGGTGGAAACACCATATATTTT.